The present entry profiles one T cell receptor (beta chain) with its context. Its specificity is not known. These data belong to a study of CD8 T cells in ankylosing spondylitis. General observations from the study: It appeared that ankylosing spondylitis blood was characterized by a TCR beta motif of seven or eight highly homologous variants. Matched ankylosing spondylitis synovial fluid reportedly showed significant enrichment of disease-linked clones. Some of the motif variants had earlier been found in reactive arthritis patients' fluid and blood. Disease-linked clones were found to be CD8+ and relatively rare in peripheral blood.

CDR1 KGHDR and CDR2 SFDVKD come from the germline V gene. Germline trimming cut 3 bases from V and 5 bases from J; bases unmatched to any gene: 13. This CDR3 region has 17 residues. The authors made TCR beta libraries by quantitative 5'-RACE with molecular barcodes. TCRdb processed the 5' RACE reads anew with MiXCR; each CDR3 protein has one entry. The sample gives about 420,000 distinct CDR3 sequences, 20% to 25% of which show up once; around 17% is in the top ten. The TCR was taken from a male donor with ankylosing spondylitis. What was sequenced was blood, either unsorted or a sorted T cell fraction (not recorded which). V is TRBV24-1 and J is TRBJ2-3, with 7 positions matching TRBD2. In DNA form, the CDR3 reads TGTGCCACCAGTGATCCCGGACGGGGGAGGGCTGGAGATACGCAGTATTTT. The encoded protein is CATSDPGRGRAGDTQYF.